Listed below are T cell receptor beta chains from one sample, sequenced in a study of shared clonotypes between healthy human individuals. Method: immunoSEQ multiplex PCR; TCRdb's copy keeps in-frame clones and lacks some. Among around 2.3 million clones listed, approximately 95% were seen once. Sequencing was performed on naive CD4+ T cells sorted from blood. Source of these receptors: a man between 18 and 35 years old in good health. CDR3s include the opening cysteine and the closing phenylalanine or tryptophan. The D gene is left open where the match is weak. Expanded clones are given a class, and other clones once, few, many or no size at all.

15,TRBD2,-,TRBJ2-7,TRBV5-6,CASSFVTGAGHEQYF,TGTGCCAGCAGCTTTGTTACGGGAGCGGGGCACGAGCAGTACTTC
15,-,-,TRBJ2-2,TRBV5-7,CASRNAGEHTGELFF,TGTGCCAGCAGAAATGCCGGGGAACACACCGGGGAGCTGTTTTTT
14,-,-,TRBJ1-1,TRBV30,CAWSPGRGYTEAFF,TGTGCCTGGAGTCCAGGGAGAGGTTACACTGAAGCTTTCTTT
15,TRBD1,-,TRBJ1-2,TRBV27,CASSSPGQGAKGYTF,TGTGCCAGCAGTTCGCCGGGACAGGGGGCAAAAGGCTACACCTTC
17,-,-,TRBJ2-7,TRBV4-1,CASSQPEKGQGIHEQYF,TGCGCCAGCAGCCAACCCGAGAAAGGCCAGGGGATCCACGAGCAGTACTTC
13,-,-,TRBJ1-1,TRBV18,CASSPKGATEAFF,TGTGCCAGCTCACCAAAAGGGGCCACTGAAGCTTTCTTT
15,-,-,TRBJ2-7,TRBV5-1,CASSLGSGAYYEQYF,TGCGCCAGCAGCTTGGGATCCGGGGCGTACTACGAGCAGTACTTC
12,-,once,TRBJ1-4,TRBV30,CAWGGQGLKLFF,TGTGCCTGGGGTGGGCAGGGATTAAAACTGTTTTTT
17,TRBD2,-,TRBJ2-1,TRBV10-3,CAISQSFTSVSYNEQFF,TGTGCCATCAGCCAGTCCTTTACTAGCGTCTCCTACAATGAGCAGTTCTTC
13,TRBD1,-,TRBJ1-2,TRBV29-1,CSAARGQDYGYTF,TGCAGCGCGGCCCGGGGACAGGACTATGGCTACACCTTC
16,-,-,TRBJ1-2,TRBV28,CASSFARAEANYGYTF,TGTGCCAGCAGTTTTGCCCGAGCCGAAGCTAACTATGGCTACACCTTC
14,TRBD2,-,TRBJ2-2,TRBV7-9,CASSLLAGVGELFF,TGTGCCAGCAGCTTACTAGCGGGAGTCGGGGAGCTGTTTTTT
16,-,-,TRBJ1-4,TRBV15,CATSRGTGPTNEKLFF,TGTGCCACCAGCAGAGGGACTGGGCCAACTAATGAAAAACTGTTTTTT
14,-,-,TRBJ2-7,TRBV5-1,CASSRRTASYEQYF,TGCGCCAGCAGCCGACGGACGGCGTCCTACGAGCAGTACTTC
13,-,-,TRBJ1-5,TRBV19,CASRDFRAQPQHF,TGTGCCAGTAGGGACTTCCGGGCTCAGCCCCAGCATTTT
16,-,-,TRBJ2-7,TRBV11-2,CASSPMRAGLSYEQYF,TGTGCCAGCAGCCCGATGAGGGCAGGTCTCTCCTACGAGCAGTACTTC
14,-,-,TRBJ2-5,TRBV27,CASRARNRKETQYF,TGTGCCAGCAGGGCTCGAAACCGAAAAGAGACCCAGTACTTC
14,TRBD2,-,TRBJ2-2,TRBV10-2,CASRTSGNTGELFF,TGCGCCAGTAGGACTAGCGGGAACACCGGGGAGCTGTTTTTT
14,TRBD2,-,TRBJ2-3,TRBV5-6,CASSSGGPSDTQYF,TGTGCCAGCAGCTCGGGGGGACCGTCAGATACGCAGTATTTT
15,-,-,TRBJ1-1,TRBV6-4,CASSDCQGFDTEAFF,TGTGCCAGCAGTGATTGCCAGGGTTTTGACACTGAAGCTTTCTTT
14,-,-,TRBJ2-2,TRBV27,CASSFRGSPGELFF,TGTGCCAGCAGTTTCAGGGGTAGCCCCGGGGAGCTGTTTTTT
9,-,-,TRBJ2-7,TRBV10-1,CASRYEQYF,TGCGCCAGCAGGTACGAGCAGTACTTC
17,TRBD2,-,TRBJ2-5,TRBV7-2,CASSLEGLAGGKETQYF,TGTGCCAGCAGCTTAGAAGGGCTAGCGGGAGGAAAAGAGACCCAGTACTTC
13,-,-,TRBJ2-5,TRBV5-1,CASSLLGTETQYF,TGCGCCAGCAGCTTGCTGGGGACGGAGACCCAGTACTTC
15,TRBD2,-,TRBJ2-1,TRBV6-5,CASSYGTSGGTEQFF,TGTGCCAGCAGTTACGGGACTAGCGGGGGTACTGAGCAGTTCTTC
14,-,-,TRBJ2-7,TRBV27,CASSLTGNSYEQYF,TGTGCCAGCAGTTTGACAGGTAACTCCTACGAGCAGTACTTC
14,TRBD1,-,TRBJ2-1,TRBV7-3,CASSSDRGSHEQFF,TGTGCCAGCAGCTCGGACAGGGGGAGCCATGAGCAGTTCTTC
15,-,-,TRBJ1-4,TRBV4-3,CASSQDLGESEKLFF,TGCGCCAGCAGCCAAGATTTGGGTGAGAGTGAAAAACTGTTTTTT
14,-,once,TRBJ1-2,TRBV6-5,CASSYLGLNYGYTF,TGTGCCAGCAGTTACCTGGGATTAAACTATGGCTACACCTTC